The present entry profiles one T cell receptor (beta chain) with its context. V shed 3 bases and J shed 5 bases, with 11 bases lying between them. CDR1 is SEHNR and CDR2 is FQNEAQ in the germline V gene (reference sequence). This CDR3 has 14 amino acids. The data stem from a study of blood T cell repertoires in COVID-19. Generated by immunoSEQ multiplex PCR, the TCRdb table keeps only in-frame clones and is missing some. The data hold 45,000 to 55,000 clones, with roughly 84% observed a single time. V usage is TRBV7-9 and J usage is TRBJ2-1; D is possibly TRBD2 (5 bases). Input material: peripheral blood. The TCR sequence derives from a man in his forties or fifties with acute or convalescent COVID-19. The CDR3, as DNA: TGTGCCAGCAGCTTTTCTAGCAGTGACAATGAGCAGTTCTTC. It encodes CASSFSSSDNEQFF.